The 14 T cell receptor beta chains reported below all come from one sample, sequenced in a study of cytomegalovirus exposure and HLA in healthy donors. The table came from immunoSEQ multiplex PCR; TCRdb's copy has only in-frame clones and leaves some out. Of some 67,000 clones in the sample, over 90% are singletons; the top ten hold over 0.8%. The source material was PBMCs. Receptors were obtained from a woman aged 18 to 35 in good health and CMV-seronegative.

Note on this clone: In the same sample, other DNA sequences code for this CDR3. The CDR3 here is CASRDRGSYGYTF. The DNA of the CDR3 is TGTGCCAGCAGAGACAGGGGTAGCTATGGCTACACCTTC. This rearrangement joins TRBV2 to TRBJ1-2, with 8 bases lining up with TRBD1. With 6 bases clipped from V and 4 bases from J, the junction kept 4 bases outside the gene matches. The CDR3 covers 13 residues. CDR1 SNHLY and CDR2 FYNNEI come from the germline V gene.

The chain links TRBV4-1 to TRBJ2-1; 8 bases are shared with TRBD1. V was pared by 0 bases and J by 6 bases, with 10 bases of the junction left unmatched. This CDR3 has 17 amino acids. From germline, CDR1 is MGHRA and CDR2 YSYEKL. The CDR3 protein is CASSQDGLGQDINEQFF. In DNA form, the CDR3 reads TGCGCCAGCAGCCAAGATGGGCTGGGACAGGACATCAATGAGCAGTTCTTC.

CDR3 sequence: CASSLTGNDEQFF. In nucleotides, the CDR3 is TGTGCCAGCAGCTTGACAGGGAACGATGAGCAGTTCTTC. The chain joins TRBV11-2 to TRBJ2-1; 7 bases line up with TRBD1. Germline CDR1 reads SGHAT; CDR2 reads FQNNGV. V was pared by 3 bases and J by 8 bases, with 4 bases of the junction left unmatched. This CDR3 region has 13 residues.

The V call is TRBV27, the J call TRBJ2-7; 14 bases line up with TRBD2. CDR1 and CDR2 from the germline V gene are MNHEY and SMNVEV (reference sequence). The CDR3 is 13 amino acids. The V and J ends lost 6 bases and 12 bases, in that order; junction bases with no gene match: 7. CDR3 coding DNA: TGTGCCAGCAGCAGACTAGCGGGAGGGCCGTGGTACTTC. This translates into CASSRLAGGPWYF.

CDR3 bases: TGTGCCAGCAGCCCCACTAGCGGGAGGACCGGGGAGCTGTTTTTT. Translating gives CASSPTSGRTGELFF. This chain links TRBV7-3 with TRBJ2-2; 12 nucleotides line up with TRBD2. Trimming cost V 5 bases and J 5 bases; bases outside gene matches: 3. In germline, CDR1 is SGHTA, CDR2 FQGTGA. The CDR3 contains 15 residues.

CDR3 sequence reads: CASSFLAGPGELFF. DNA of the CDR3: TGTGCCAGCAGCTTTCTAGCGGGACCCGGGGAGCTGTTTTTT. The rearrangement joins TRBV7-3 to TRBJ2-2; 9 nucleotides line up with TRBD2. Germline V gives CDR1 SGHTA, CDR2 FQGTGA. The CDR3 consists of 14 residues. The junction had 2 bases not matched to a gene; V was cut back by 3 bases and J by 6 bases.

The table lists this clone with a count of one. As DNA, the CDR3 is TGTGCCAGCAGCGTAGACCCCCTAGCGGGAGTTCGCAATGAGCAGTTCTTC. Translating it yields CASSVDPLAGVRNEQFF. The rearrangement links TRBV9 to TRBJ2-1; 10 positions agree with TRBD2. V lost 0 bases, J lost 6 bases, and 9 bases stayed unmatched. This CDR3 is 17 amino acids long. Germline V lookup: CDR1 SGDLS, CDR2 YYNGEE. Variable domain in full (rest from reference TRBV9 and TRBJ2-1): DSGVTQTPKHLITATGQRVTLRCSPRSGDLSVYWYQQSLDQGLQFLIQYYNGEERAKGNILERFSAQQFPDLHSELNLSSLELGDSALYFCASSVDPLAGVRNEQFFGPGTRLTVL.

The chain employs TRBV11-2 and TRBJ2-7; 8 bases agree with TRBD2. The CDR3 contains 16 residues. Trimming took 5 bases from V and 0 from J; bases not matched to a gene: 9. Germline CDR1 reads SGHAT; CDR2 reads FQNNGV. CDR3 loop: CASSLSTGTSSYEQYF. DNA for the CDR3: TGTGCCAGCAGCCTTTCTACAGGGACTAGCTCCTACGAGCAGTACTTC.

The gene calls are TRBV7-9 and TRBJ2-7; 8 positions agree with TRBD1. V was clipped by 3 bases and J by 7 bases; unmatched bases: 5. Per the germline V gene, CDR1 is SEHNR and CDR2 is FQNEAQ (reference sequence). The CDR3 has 13 residues. CDR3 sequence (DNA): TGTGCCAGCAGCTTCTCAGGGGGCGGAGAGCAGTACTTC. This sequence encodes CASSFSGGGEQYF. The variable domain in full, completed from reference TRBV7-9 and TRBJ2-7, reads DTGVSQNPRHKITKRGQNVTFRCDPISEHNRLYWYRQTLGQGPEFLTYFQNEAQLEKSRLLSDRFSAERPKGSFSTLEIQRTEQGDSAMYLCASSFSGGGEQYFGPGTRLTVT.

The chain carries TRBV6-1 and TRBJ1-5; D ambiguous. The length of the CDR3 is 13 residues. Germline lookup yields CDR1 MNHNS and CDR2 SASEGT. The germline V and J ends were trimmed by 6 bases and 6 bases, with 12 bases remaining between them. The CDR3 region is CASRLRSGQPQHF. For the CDR3, the DNA is TGTGCCAGCAGGCTACGGTCAGGTCAGCCCCAGCATTTT.

This rearrangement joins TRBV28 to TRBJ2-7; 8 nucleotides align to TRBD1. The CDR3 contains 14 residues. The trim removed 6 bases at V and 3 bases at J, leaving 7 bases unmatched. Germline V gene sequence: CDR1 MDHEN, CDR2 SYDVKM. The CDR3 loop is CASSPGQERYEQYF. DNA of the CDR3: TGTGCCAGCAGCCCGGGACAGGAACGCTACGAGCAGTACTTC.

This rearrangement joins TRBV7-9 to TRBJ1-1, with D possibly matching TRBD1 (5 bases). The germline V gene encodes CDR1 SEHNR and CDR2 FQNEAQ (reference sequence). CDR3 length: 14 amino acids. The ends were cut back, 5 bases at V and 0 bases at J, with 10 bases in the middle. CDR3 protein: CASSNKGMNTEAFF. Written as DNA, the CDR3 is TGTGCCAGCAGCAACAAGGGGATGAACACTGAAGCTTTCTTT.

The genes are TRBV6-6 and TRBJ2-2, with TRBD2 matching 7 bases. The ends lost 7 bases at V and 3 bases at J; junction bases unmatched: 5. The CDR3 totals 14 residues. The germline CDR1 and CDR2 sequences are MNHNY and SVGAGI (reference sequence). For the CDR3, the DNA is TGTGCCAGCAAAGAGCTAGCGGACACCGGGGAGCTGTTTTTT. Amino acid sequence: CASKELADTGELFF.

The CDR3 sequence: CASSVAGASINTEAFF. CDR3 nucleotide sequence: TGTGCCAGCAGCGTAGCAGGGGCTAGCATAAACACTGAAGCTTTCTTT. The chain carries TRBV9 and TRBJ1-1; tentatively, D is TRBD1 (6 bases). Germline CDR1 reads SGDLS; CDR2 reads YYNGEE. The CDR3 has 16 residues. V was pared by 0 bases and J by 2 bases, with 14 bases between.